What follows are 28 T cell receptor beta chains derived from one specimen sequenced in a study of blood T cell repertoires in COVID-19. Method: immunoSEQ multiplex PCR; TCRdb's copy keeps in-frame clones and lacks some. The data contain approximately 180,000 clones, roughly 85% of them singletons. The sequencing sample was made of peripheral blood. These receptors came from a man between 60 and 70 years old with acute or convalescent COVID-19.

CDR3 nucleotides: TGTGCCAGCAGCCAGGGACTTAATGAAAAACTGTTTTTT. It translates to CASSQGLNEKLFF. The chain combines TRBV4-2 with TRBJ1-4; D is perhaps TRBD1 (5 bases). Germline CDR1 reads LGHNA; CDR2 reads YNFKEQ. The CDR3 spans 13 residues. The V gene lost 3 bases and the J gene lost 4 bases, with 6 bases spanning the gap.

The CDR3 loop reads CASSATGARETQYF. The DNA of the CDR3 is TGTGCCAGCAGCGCGACAGGGGCCAGGGAGACCCAGTACTTC. The chain is built from TRBV7-3 and TRBJ2-5; TRBD1 agrees at 8 bases. Losses at the gene ends were 5 bases for V and 5 bases for J; bases not matched to a gene: 7. Germline CDR1 reads SGHTA; CDR2 reads FQGTGA. The CDR3 length is 14 residues.

J is TRBJ1-5 and V is TRBV28; 10 bases are shared with TRBD1. Trimming cost V 6 bases and J 6 bases; bases outside gene matches: 5. Germline CDR1 MDHEN, CDR2 SYDVKM. The CDR3 runs 14 residues. CDR3 region: CASRQDRGSQPQHF. In DNA, the CDR3 is TGTGCCAGCAGACAGGACAGGGGGAGTCAGCCCCAGCATTTT.

The chain combines TRBV5-6 with TRBJ1-3, with a weak D call TRBD1 (5 bases). V was shortened by 7 bases and J by 4 bases, with 21 bases between the two germline ends. The germline V gene has CDR1 SGHDT and CDR2 YYEEEE. The CDR3 sequence is 16 residues long. The CDR3 nucleotides are TGTGCCAGCCTCATGGTAGGACATTCGGAAGGAAACACCATATATTTT. Protein sequence: CASLMVGHSEGNTIYF.

This chain connects TRBV3-1 (or the pseudogene TRBV3-2) to TRBJ1-3; D ambiguous. Germline lookup yields CDR1 LGHDT and CDR2 YNNKEL (reference sequence). V shed 2 bases and J shed 5 bases, with 10 bases lying between them. This CDR3 has 14 residues. Written as DNA, the CDR3 is TGTGCCAGCAGCCAAACGGGAGGGAGAAACACCATATATTTT. This sequence encodes CASSQTGGRNTIYF.

The gene calls are TRBV28 and TRBJ1-5; TRBD1 aligns across 8 bases. The CDR3 runs to 14 residues. Unmatched junction bases numbered 7, after V lost 6 bases and J lost 6 bases. CDR1 MDHEN and CDR2 SYDVKM come from the germline V gene. CDR3 in DNA: TGTGCCAGCAGACAGGGGGGCTGGGGTCAGCCCCAGCATTTT. As protein: CASRQGGWGQPQHF.

This chain links TRBV9 with TRBJ2-2; the match to TRBD2 covers 15 bases. The CDR3 has 17 amino acids. Germline-derived CDR1 and CDR2 are SGDLS and YYNGEE. With 0 bases clipped from V and 6 bases from J, the junction kept 3 bases outside the gene matches. Written as DNA, the CDR3 is TGTGCCAGCAGCGTAGGGACTAGCGGGAGGGCCCCCGGGGAGCTGTTTTTT. Protein: CASSVGTSGRAPGELFF.

The chain combines TRBV28 with TRBJ1-2, with D possibly TRBD1 on 6 matching bases. Looked up from germline, CDR1 is MDHEN and CDR2 is SYDVKM. V was shortened by 5 bases and J by 6 bases, with 10 bases between the two germline ends. The CDR3 is 12 amino acids. The CDR3 sequence: CASSVAGDGYTF. The DNA for the CDR3 is TGTGCCAGCAGTGTGGCAGGGGATGGCTACACCTTC.

The rearrangement uses TRBV11-2 and TRBJ2-2; tentative D call: TRBD2 (5 bases). This CDR3 is 14 amino acids long. Germline lookup yields CDR1 SGHAT and CDR2 FQNNGV. V was shortened by 1 base and J by 5 bases, with 8 bases between the two germline ends. The CDR3 region is CASSLGSGTGELFF. CDR3 nucleotides: TGTGCCAGCAGCTTAGGGTCGGGAACCGGGGAGCTGTTTTTT.

This clone is a singleton in its sample. This chain links TRBV4-1 with TRBJ2-7, with D unclear. The CDR3 is made up of 15 amino acids. V was shortened by 1 base and J by 2 bases, with 12 bases between the two germline ends. Germline assignment: CDR1 MGHRA and CDR2 YSYEKL. The CDR3 DNA reads as TGCGCCAGCAGCCAAGCCTACCTAGGTCCCTACGAGCAGTACTTC. Amino acid sequence: CASSQAYLGPYEQYF.

The V gene is TRBV28, the J gene TRBJ2-1; D may be TRBD1 (6 bases). The CDR3 length is 15 residues. Trimming cost V 2 bases and J 6 bases, with 14 bases left between them. Germline CDR1 is MDHEN and CDR2 is SYDVKM. CDR3 residues: CASSLGQLSSNEQFF. The DNA for the CDR3 is TGTGCCAGCAGTTTAGGACAGCTAAGCAGCAATGAGCAGTTCTTC.

V usage is TRBV7-9 and J usage is TRBJ1-1; TRBD1 matches at 8 bases. The junction had 4 bases not matched to a gene; V was cut back by 2 bases and J by 2 bases. The germline V gene has CDR1 SEHNR and CDR2 FQNEAQ (reference sequence). The CDR3 runs 15 residues. This CDR3 reads CASSLSGGLNTEAFF. The DNA of the CDR3 is TGTGCCAGCAGCTTATCAGGGGGCCTAAACACTGAAGCTTTCTTT.

The chain is built from TRBV18 and TRBJ2-3, with no clear D. Germline V gives CDR1 KGHSH, CDR2 LQKENI. The ends were cut back, 3 bases at V and 6 bases at J, with 10 bases in the middle. This CDR3 spans 13 amino acids. CDR3 residues: CASSPPNSDTQYF. CDR3 coding DNA: TGTGCCAGCTCACCCCCCAACTCGGATACGCAGTATTTT.

The chain combines TRBV6-5 with TRBJ2-6, with 7 bases identical to TRBD1. V trimming: 6 bases; J trimming: 0 bases; junction bases outside the gene matches: 2. Germline CDR1 MNHEY, CDR2 SVGAGI. The CDR3 runs to 15 residues. In nucleotides, the CDR3 is TGTGCCAGCAGGACAGGGAGCTCTGGGGCCAACGTCCTGACTTTC. The encoded protein is CASRTGSSGANVLTF.

The rearrangement links TRBV5-8 to TRBJ2-3; tentatively, D is TRBD2 (6 bases). V shed 4 bases and J shed 7 bases, with 22 bases lying between them. The V gene's germline CDR1 is SGHTS and CDR2 YDEGEE. The CDR3 sequence is 16 residues long. CDR3 residues: CASSPSNSGSRNTQYF. CDR3 sequence (DNA): TGTGCCAGCAGCCCCTCAAATTCCGGGAGTCGAAATACGCAGTATTTT.

This rearrangement joins TRBV28 to TRBJ2-5; D might be TRBD1 (5 bases). The CDR3 sequence is 16 residues long. Per the germline V gene, CDR1 is MDHEN and CDR2 is SYDVKM. With 6 bases removed from V and 4 bases from J, the gap between germline ends came to 21 bases. CDR3 nucleotide sequence: TGTGCCAGCAGCCCCCTTCAGGGTACGGTGTTAGAGACCCAGTACTTC. It translates to CASSPLQGTVLETQYF.

Many counts were recorded for this clone. The CDR3 loop reads CASSRLGGSPQYF. As DNA, the CDR3 is TGTGCCAGCAGCAGGTTGGGAGGGAGCCCCCAGTACTTC. V is TRBV11-1 and J is TRBJ2-5, with TRBD2 matching 7 bases. Unmatched junction bases numbered 9, after V lost 5 bases and J lost 9 bases. The germline V gene has CDR1 SGHAT and CDR2 FQDESV (reference sequence). The CDR3 covers 13 residues.

The chain joins TRBV15 to TRBJ1-1; tentatively, D is TRBD1 (5 bases). The V gene lost 1 base and the J gene lost 3 bases, with 9 bases spanning the gap. The CDR3 spans 14 residues. Germline CDR1 LNHNV, CDR2 YYDKDF (reference sequence). CDR3 region: CATSRAIRDTEAFF. For the CDR3, the DNA is TGTGCCACCAGCAGAGCGATCAGGGACACTGAAGCTTTCTTT.

The chain combines TRBV12-5 with TRBJ2-2, with a possible D match to TRBD2 (7 bases). V was cut by 0 bases and J by 6 bases, with 11 bases left in between. The CDR3 loop spans 15 amino acids. The germline V gene has CDR1 LGHNT and CDR2 FRNRAP. CDR3 residues: CASGLVGGGAGELFF. DNA for the CDR3: TGTGCTAGTGGTTTGGTAGGGGGAGGGGCCGGGGAGCTGTTTTTT.

This CDR3 is CASSPRTGNTGELFF. CDR3 in DNA: TGTGCCAGCAGCCCGAGGACAGGGAACACCGGGGAGCTGTTTTTT. This chain joins TRBV11-2 and TRBJ2-2, with 7 bases aligning to TRBD1. CDR1 SGHAT and CDR2 FQNNGV come from the germline V gene. CDR3 length: 15 amino acids. After removal of 5 bases from V and 1 base from J, the junction contained 4 bases not matched to a gene.

In this sample, this clone turned up once. The chain couples TRBV6-5 to TRBJ2-6; TRBD2 is a possible D gene (5 bases). This CDR3 comprises 15 residues. CDR1 is MNHEY, CDR2 SVGAGI, per germline. The V end lost 8 bases, the J end lost 1 base, and 12 bases lay between the germline ends. The CDR3 region has the DNA TGTGCCAGCGAGCGACTACTTTCTGGGGCCAACGTCCTGACTTTC. It codes for CASERLLSGANVLTF.

This sequence joins TRBV7-2 and TRBJ2-5; 11 bases match TRBD2. The germline V gene has CDR1 SGHTA and CDR2 FQGNSA. This CDR3 is built from 18 residues. The junction had 10 bases not matched to a gene; V was cut back by 1 base and J by 3 bases. This CDR3 is CASSLGGLAGGRKETQYF. The CDR3 DNA reads as TGTGCCAGCAGCTTAGGGGGGCTAGCGGGAGGCAGAAAAGAGACCCAGTACTTC.

J is TRBJ1-4 and V is TRBV6-1, with a tentative D call TRBD1 (5 bases). This CDR3 is built from 16 residues. Germline CDR1 is MNHNS and CDR2 is SASEGT. V gave up 5 bases and J gave up 8 bases, with 21 bases separating them. Written as DNA, the CDR3 is TGTGCCAGCAGTCAAGTTGGGCCCCCAGGGAAGGAAAAACTGTTTTTT. Residues: CASSQVGPPGKEKLFF.

The V gene is TRBV29-1, the J gene TRBJ1-1; D remains unclear. Per the germline V gene, CDR1 is SQVTM and CDR2 is ANQGSEA. This CDR3 is 12 amino acids long. V lost 5 bases and J 4 bases, leaving 11 bases between the germline ends. The CDR3 sequence is CSVRVVGTEAFF. The CDR3 nucleotides are TGCAGCGTTCGGGTGGTGGGCACTGAAGCTTTCTTT.

The gene calls are TRBV28 and TRBJ2-3; the match to TRBD1 covers 7 bases. This CDR3 contains 17 residues. Germline V gene sequence: CDR1 MDHEN, CDR2 SYDVKM. The V segment lost 5 bases and the J segment 0 bases; nucleotides outside the gene matches: 11. CDR3 residues: CASSIAGAGGSTDTQYF. The DNA of the CDR3 is TGTGCCAGCAGTATCGCCGGGGCAGGGGGTAGCACAGATACGCAGTATTTT.

Concerning this clone itself: The same CDR3 also results from other DNA sequences found in this sample. The chain joins TRBV5-1 to TRBJ1-5; 10 bases are shared with TRBD1. The V and J ends lost 4 bases and 3 bases, in that order; junction bases with no gene match: 4. Germline CDR1 SGHRS, CDR2 YFSETQ. CDR3 length: 15 residues. In nucleotides, the CDR3 is TGCGCCAGCAGCAGCGGGACAGGGGTCAATCAGCCCCAGCATTTT. Translation: CASSSGTGVNQPQHF.

The chain employs TRBV28 and TRBJ1-4, with a possible D match to TRBD1 (6 bases). Germline CDR1 is MDHEN and CDR2 is SYDVKM. The CDR3 contains 15 residues. Trimming stripped 6 bases from V and 7 bases from J, with 18 bases between. Here the CDR3 DNA reads TGTGCCAGCAGCCCAGCAACGGGAGGGGGTGAAAAACTGTTTTTT. Its translation: CASSPATGGGEKLFF.

The V gene is TRBV7-9, the J gene TRBJ1-1; TRBD1 matches at 8 bases. Germline loops: CDR1 SEHNR, CDR2 FQNEAQ (reference sequence). After removal of 5 bases from V and 5 bases from J, the junction contained 7 bases not matched to a gene. The CDR3 runs 14 residues. The CDR3, as DNA: TGTGCCAGCAGCCCACAGGGGGGGCGGACTGAAGCTTTCTTT. Translation: CASSPQGGRTEAFF.